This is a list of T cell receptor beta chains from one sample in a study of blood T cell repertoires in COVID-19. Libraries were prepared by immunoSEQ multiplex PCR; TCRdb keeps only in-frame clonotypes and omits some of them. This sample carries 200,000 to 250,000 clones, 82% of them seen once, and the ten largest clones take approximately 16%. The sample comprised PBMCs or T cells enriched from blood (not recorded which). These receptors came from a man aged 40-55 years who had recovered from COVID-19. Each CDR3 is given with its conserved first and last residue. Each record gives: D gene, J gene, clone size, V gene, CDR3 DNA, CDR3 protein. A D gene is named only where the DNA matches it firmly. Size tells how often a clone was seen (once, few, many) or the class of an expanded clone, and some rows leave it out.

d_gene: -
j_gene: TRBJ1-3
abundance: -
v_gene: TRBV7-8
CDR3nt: TGTGCCAGCAGCCCCCCGTCGAACACCATATATTTT
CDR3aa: CASSPPSNTIYF

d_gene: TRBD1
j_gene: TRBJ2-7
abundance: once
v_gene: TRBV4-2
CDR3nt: TGTGCCAGCAGCCAAAGCGGGGGACAGGGGAGCTCCTACGAGCAGTACTTC
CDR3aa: CASSQSGGQGSSYEQYF

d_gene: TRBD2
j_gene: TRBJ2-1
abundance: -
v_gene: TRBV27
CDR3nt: TGTGCCAGCAGTCACCGGGACTATTTCCACAATGAGCAGTTCTTC
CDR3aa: CASSHRDYFHNEQFF

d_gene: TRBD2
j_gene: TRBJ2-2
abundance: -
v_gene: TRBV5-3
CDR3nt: TGTGCCAGAAGCTCCGCTGATTTAGCGGGAGGGTCAAACACCGGGGAGCTGTTTTTT
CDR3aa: CARSSADLAGGSNTGELFF

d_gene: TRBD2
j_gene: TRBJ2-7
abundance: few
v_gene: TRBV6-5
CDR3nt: TGTGCCAGCAGGCCACTAGCGGGGAGCAGCTACGAGCAGTACTTC
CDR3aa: CASRPLAGSSYEQYF

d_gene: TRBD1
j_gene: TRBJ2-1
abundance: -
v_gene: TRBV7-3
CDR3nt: TGTGCCAGCAGCCCTAGGACAGGGGCCAATGAGCAGTTCTTC
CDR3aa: CASSPRTGANEQFF

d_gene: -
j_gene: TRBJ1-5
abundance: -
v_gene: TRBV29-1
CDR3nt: TGCAGCTTCTTACCCGGTGGCAATCAGCCCCAGCATTTT
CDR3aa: CSFLPGGNQPQHF

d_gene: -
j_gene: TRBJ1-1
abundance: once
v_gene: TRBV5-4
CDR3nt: TGTGCCAGCAGCTTGGAAAGGAGACCTGAAGCTTTCTTT
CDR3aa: CASSLERRPEAFF

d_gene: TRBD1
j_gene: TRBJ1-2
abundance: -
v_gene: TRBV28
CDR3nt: TGTGCCAGCAGTTTTGGGACAGGGGGCGTTCGGGATGGCTACACCTTC
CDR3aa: CASSFGTGGVRDGYTF

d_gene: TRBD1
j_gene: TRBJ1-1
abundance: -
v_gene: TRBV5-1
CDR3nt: TGCGCCAGCAGCTTGAACCGGGACAGGGCCACTGAAGCTTTCTTT
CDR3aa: CASSLNRDRATEAFF

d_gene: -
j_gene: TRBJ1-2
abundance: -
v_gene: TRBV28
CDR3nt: TGTGCCAGCAGTTCCCCCGGACAGTCGTATGGCTACACCTTC
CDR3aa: CASSSPGQSYGYTF

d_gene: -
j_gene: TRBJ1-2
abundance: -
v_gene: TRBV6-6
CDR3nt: TGTGCCAGCAGTTACGCGGCCAGCTATGGCTACACCTTC
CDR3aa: CASSYAASYGYTF

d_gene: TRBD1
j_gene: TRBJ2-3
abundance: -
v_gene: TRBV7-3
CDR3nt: TGTGCCAGCAGCTCAATACCGGGACAGGGGGGATCAAGCACAGATACGCAGTATTTT
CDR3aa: CASSSIPGQGGSSTDTQYF

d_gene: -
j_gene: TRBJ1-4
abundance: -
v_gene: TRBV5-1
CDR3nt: TGCGCCAGCAGCTTGGTGCCGGGGAATGAAAAACTGTTTTTT
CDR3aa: CASSLVPGNEKLFF

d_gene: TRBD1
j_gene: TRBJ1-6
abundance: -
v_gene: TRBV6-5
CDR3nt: TGTGCCAGCAGTTACGCGACAGGGAATTCACCCCTCCACTTT
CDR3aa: CASSYATGNSPLHF

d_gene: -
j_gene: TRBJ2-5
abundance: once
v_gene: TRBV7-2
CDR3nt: TGTGCCAGCAGCCCCGCGATCTCCCCAGGTCGGGAGACCCAGTACTTC
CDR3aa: CASSPAISPGRETQYF

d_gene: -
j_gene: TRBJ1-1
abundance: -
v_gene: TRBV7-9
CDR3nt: TGTGCCAGCAGCTTGCTAGCCCTCGAAGCTTTCTTT
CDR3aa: CASSLLALEAFF

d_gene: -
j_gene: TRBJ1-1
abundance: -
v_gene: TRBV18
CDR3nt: TGTGCCAGCTCACCCCAAAGACAGGATATGAACACTGAAGCTTTCTTT
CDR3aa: CASSPQRQDMNTEAFF

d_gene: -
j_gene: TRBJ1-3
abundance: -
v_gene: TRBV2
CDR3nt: TGTGCCAGCAGTGAGGTACTCCAGGGGTCAGGAAACACCATATATTTT
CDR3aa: CASSEVLQGSGNTIYF

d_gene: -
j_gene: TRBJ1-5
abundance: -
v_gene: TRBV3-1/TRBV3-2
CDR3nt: TGTGCCAGCAGCCAAGGGGGGCCTAGACAGCCCCAGCATTTT
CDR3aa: CASSQGGPRQPQHF

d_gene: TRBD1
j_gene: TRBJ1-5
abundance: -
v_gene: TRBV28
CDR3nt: TGTGCCAGCACCACTATAACAGGGGTCGGTCAGCCCCAGCATTTT
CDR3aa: CASTTITGVGQPQHF

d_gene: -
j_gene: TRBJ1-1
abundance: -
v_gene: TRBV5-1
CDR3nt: TGCGCCAGCAGTATCAGGGAGAACACTGAAGCTTTCTTT
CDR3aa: CASSIRENTEAFF

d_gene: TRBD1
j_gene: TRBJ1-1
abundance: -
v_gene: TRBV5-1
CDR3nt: TGCGCCAGCAGCCGGACAGGGGGTAGGAACACTGAAGCTTTCTTT
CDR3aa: CASSRTGGRNTEAFF

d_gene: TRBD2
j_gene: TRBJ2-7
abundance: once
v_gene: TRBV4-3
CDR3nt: TGCGCCAGCAGCCTCTATCTCTCTAGCGGGGGGGGATACGAGCAGTACTTC
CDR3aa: CASSLYLSSGGGYEQYF

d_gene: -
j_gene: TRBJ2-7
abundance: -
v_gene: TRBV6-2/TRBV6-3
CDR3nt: TGTGCCAGCAGCTTTGAAGGACAGCGGTCCTACGAGCAGTACTTC
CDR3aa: CASSFEGQRSYEQYF

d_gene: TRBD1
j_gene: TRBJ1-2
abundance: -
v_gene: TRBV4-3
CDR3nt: TGCGCCAGCAGTCACGGGACAGGCTATGGCTACACCTTC
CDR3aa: CASSHGTGYGYTF

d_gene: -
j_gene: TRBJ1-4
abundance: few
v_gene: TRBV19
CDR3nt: TGTGCCAGTAGCGCCCGGGGGGAAAAACTGTTTTTT
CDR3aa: CASSARGEKLFF

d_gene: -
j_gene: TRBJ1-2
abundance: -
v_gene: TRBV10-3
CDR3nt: TGTGCCAGCGCTAGGGGCGGCAGGGTGGCTAGCTACACCTTC
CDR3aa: CASARGGRVASYTF

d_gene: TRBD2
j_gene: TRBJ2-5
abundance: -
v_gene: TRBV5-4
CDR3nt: TGTGCCAGCAAGTGGGGGGGTAGCGGGAACCGAGAGACCCAGTACTTC
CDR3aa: CASKWGGSGNRETQYF

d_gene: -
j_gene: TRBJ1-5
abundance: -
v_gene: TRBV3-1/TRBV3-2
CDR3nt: TGTGCCAGCAGCCAAGATTTCAACGCGGGGCGCTCCCAGCATTTT
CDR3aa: CASSQDFNAGRSQHF

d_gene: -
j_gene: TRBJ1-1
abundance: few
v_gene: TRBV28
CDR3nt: TGTGCCAGCAGTTTGAGGCAAAGGAACACTGAAGCTTTCTTT
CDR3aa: CASSLRQRNTEAFF

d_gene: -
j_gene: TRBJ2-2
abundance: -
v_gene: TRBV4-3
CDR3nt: TGCGCCAGCAGCCAAGTGGGCGACAGCCAGAACACCGGGGAGCTGTTTTTT
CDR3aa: CASSQVGDSQNTGELFF

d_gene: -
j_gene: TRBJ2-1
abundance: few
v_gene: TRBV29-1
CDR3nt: TGCAGCGTTGTGCAGTGGGGCGATGAGCAGTTCTTC
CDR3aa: CSVVQWGDEQFF

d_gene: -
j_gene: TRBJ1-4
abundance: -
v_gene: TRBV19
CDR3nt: TGTGCCAGTACCCGAACCCAGGGGACTAATGAAAAACTGTTTTTT
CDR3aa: CASTRTQGTNEKLFF

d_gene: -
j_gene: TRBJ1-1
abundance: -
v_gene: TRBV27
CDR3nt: TGTGCCAGCAGTTTAAAGGGGTTCAACACTGAAGCTTTCTTT
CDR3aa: CASSLKGFNTEAFF

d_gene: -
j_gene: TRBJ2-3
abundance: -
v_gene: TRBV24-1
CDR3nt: TGTGCCACCAGTGATTTGGGACAGCCTACAGATACGCAGTATTTT
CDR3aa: CATSDLGQPTDTQYF

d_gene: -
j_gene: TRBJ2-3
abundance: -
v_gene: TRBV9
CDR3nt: TGTGCCAGCAGCGTAGCAAGCAAGCACACAGATACGCAGTATTTT
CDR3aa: CASSVASKHTDTQYF

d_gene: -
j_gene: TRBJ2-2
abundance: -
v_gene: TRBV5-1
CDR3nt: TGCGCCAGCAGGCTAGGGGGTTGGACCGGGGAGCTGTTTTTT
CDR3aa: CASRLGGWTGELFF

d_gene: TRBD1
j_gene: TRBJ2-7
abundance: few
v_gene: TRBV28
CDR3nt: TGTGCCAGCAGTTTTCCGAGGACAGGGGACGAGCAGTACTTC
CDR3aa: CASSFPRTGDEQYF

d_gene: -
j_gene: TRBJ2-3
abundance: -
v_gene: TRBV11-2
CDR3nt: TGTGCCAGCAGCTTTGGGGCTGGGTTGGGCACAGATACGCAGTATTTT
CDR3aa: CASSFGAGLGTDTQYF

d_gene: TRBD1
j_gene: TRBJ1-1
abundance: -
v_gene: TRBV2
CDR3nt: TGTGCCAGCACCGACAGGGCATTAGGTTTAGCTTTCTTT
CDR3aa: CASTDRALGLAFF

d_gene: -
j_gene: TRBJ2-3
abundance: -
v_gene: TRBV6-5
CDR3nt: TGTGCCAGCAGGAAGGCAGGGTCAGATACGCAGTATTTT
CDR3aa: CASRKAGSDTQYF

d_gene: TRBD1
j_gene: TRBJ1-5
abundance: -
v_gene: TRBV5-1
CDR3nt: TGCGCCAGCAGCCCGGGACAGGACTTCAATCAGCCCCAGCATTTT
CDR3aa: CASSPGQDFNQPQHF

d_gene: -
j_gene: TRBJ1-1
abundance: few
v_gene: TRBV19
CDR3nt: TGTGCCAGTACCCTGAAGGGGATGACTGAAGCTTTCTTT
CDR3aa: CASTLKGMTEAFF

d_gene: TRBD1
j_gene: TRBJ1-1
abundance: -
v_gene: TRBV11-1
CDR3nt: TGTGCCAGCAGCCCTTGGACAGGGGAGAACACTGAAGCTTTCTTT
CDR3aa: CASSPWTGENTEAFF

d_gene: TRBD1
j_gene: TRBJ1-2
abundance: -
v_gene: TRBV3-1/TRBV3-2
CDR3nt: TGTGCCAGCAGCCAAGGGACAGGGGTCGAGAAAGACTACACCTTC
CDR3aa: CASSQGTGVEKDYTF

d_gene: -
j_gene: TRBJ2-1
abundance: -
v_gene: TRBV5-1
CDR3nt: TGCGCCAGCAGCTTGGCCGGGACCTACAATGAGCAGTTCTTC
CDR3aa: CASSLAGTYNEQFF

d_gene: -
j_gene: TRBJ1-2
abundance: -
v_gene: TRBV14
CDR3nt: TGTGCCAGCAGCCAAGATAGGCGGATTGGCTACACCTTC
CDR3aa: CASSQDRRIGYTF

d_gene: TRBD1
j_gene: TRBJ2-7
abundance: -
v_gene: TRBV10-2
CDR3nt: TGCGCCAGCGCGGAAGGACAGGGGTACTACGAGCAGTACTTC
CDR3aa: CASAEGQGYYEQYF

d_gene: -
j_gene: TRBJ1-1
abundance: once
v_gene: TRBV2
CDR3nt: TGTGCCAGCAGCATAAGGGCGCCGGGGATGAACACTGAAGCTTTCTTT
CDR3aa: CASSIRAPGMNTEAFF

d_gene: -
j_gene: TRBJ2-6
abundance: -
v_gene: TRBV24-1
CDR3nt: TGTGCCACCAGTGTGGAGGGTCGGGGTGGCCTGACTTTC
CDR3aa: CATSVEGRGGLTF

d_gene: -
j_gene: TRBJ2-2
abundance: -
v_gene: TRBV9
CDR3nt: TGTGCCAGCCACAGAGGGGGGGCACTTAACACCGGGGAGCTGTTTTTT
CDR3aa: CASHRGGALNTGELFF